This entry lists 20 T cell receptor beta chains sequenced from one sample in a study of blood T cell repertoires in COVID-19. Libraries were prepared by immunoSEQ multiplex PCR; TCRdb keeps only in-frame clonotypes and omits some of them. The sample comprises around 100,000 clones, approximately 90% of which are singletons, and around 5.1% rests with the top ten. Material for sequencing was peripheral blood. The receptors derive from a man aged 50 to 59 with acute or convalescent COVID-19.

A single count supports this clone. The junction departs from the called germline gene at one end, perhaps through a read error. The chain has TRBV12-3 or TRBV12-4 and TRBJ2-7; weak D call: TRBD1 (6 bases). CDR3 size: 11 residues. This chain's CDR3 is CASRTGTTMNF. DNA of the CDR3: TGTGCCAGCAGAACCGGGACAACTATGAACTTC.

The chain's CDR3 is CASSLAGVEGYTF. The CDR3 region has the DNA TGCGCCAGCAGCCTGGCGGGTGTAGAAGGCTACACCTTC. The chain combines TRBV5-1 with TRBJ1-2; D is undetermined. The CDR3 extends over 13 amino acids. The germline CDR1 and CDR2 sequences are SGHRS and YFSETQ. Trimming took 4 bases from V and 8 from J, leaving 15 bases between them.

The CDR3 bases are TGTGCCAGCAGCTACTTCGGGACAGGGGATTATGGCTACACCTTC. This translates into CASSYFGTGDYGYTF. V gene TRBV7-9 combines with J gene TRBJ1-2; 10 bases are shared with TRBD1. This CDR3 is 15 amino acids long. Germline lookup yields CDR1 SEHNR and CDR2 FQNEAQ (reference sequence). Trimming took 4 bases from V and 5 from J; bases not matched to a gene: 7.

The V gene is TRBV2, the J gene TRBJ2-3; D remains ambiguous. V lost 7 bases, J lost 4 bases, and 18 bases lay in between. This CDR3 is 15 amino acids long. Germline CDR1 SNHLY, CDR2 FYNNEI. Here the CDR3 DNA reads TGTGCCAGCACTATAAAGGTAGTCCAGGCAGATACGCAGTATTTT. It is translated as CASTIKVVQADTQYF.

The CDR3: CGGGDIAGNTIYF. CDR3 DNA sequence: TGTGGCGGGGGGGATATAGCTGGAAACACCATATATTTT. J is TRBJ1-3 and V is TRBV19, with a weak D call TRBD1 (5 bases). The CDR3 extends over 13 amino acids. The germline gives CDR1 LNHDA, CDR2 SQIVND (reference sequence).

This rearrangement joins TRBV4-2 to TRBJ1-2; 11 nucleotides match TRBD1. This CDR3 has 15 residues. Germline V lookup: CDR1 LGHNA, CDR2 YNFKEQ. V was pared by 3 bases and J by 3 bases, with 3 bases of the junction left unmatched. The CDR3 nucleotides read TGTGCCAGCAGCCATAGGACAGGGGGCGACTATGGCTACACCTTC. It translates to CASSHRTGGDYGYTF.

The chain carries TRBV19 and TRBJ1-2; D not certain. CDR1 and CDR2 from the germline V gene are LNHDA and SQIVND (reference sequence). The CDR3 is 12 amino acids. The V and J ends lost 5 bases and 2 bases respectively, with 6 bases between them. In DNA form, the CDR3 reads TGTGCCAGTAGTGAACGGAACTATGGCTACACCTTC. It translates to CASSERNYGYTF. Supplemented by reference TRBV19 and TRBJ1-2, the full variable domain reads DGGITQSPKYLFRKEGQNVTLSCEQNLNHDAMYWYRQDPGQGLRLIYYSQIVNDFQKGDIAEGYSVSREKKESFPLTVTSAQKNPTAFYLCASSERNYGYTFGSGTRLTVV.

The chain links TRBV19 to TRBJ2-3, with 14 bases identical to TRBD2. This CDR3 has 16 residues. V dropped 3 bases and J dropped 6; count of bases not matched to a gene: 5. Germline V gene sequence: CDR1 LNHDA, CDR2 SQIVND (reference sequence). The CDR3 DNA sequence: TGTGCCAGTAGTATTGAGGGACTAGCGGGAGCTGATACGCAGTATTTT. Its protein is CASSIEGLAGADTQYF.

The chain recombines TRBV24-1 with TRBJ1-1, with 8 positions matching TRBD1. CDR3 length: 15 amino acids. The V segment lost 3 bases and the J segment 6 bases; nucleotides outside the gene matches: 8. The V gene's germline CDR1 is KGHDR and CDR2 SFDVKD. The CDR3 coding sequence is TGTGCCACCAGTGATACAGGGGGGCCACGGGCTGAAGCTTTCTTT. Translation gives CATSDTGGPRAEAFF.

V gene TRBV10-3 combines with J gene TRBJ2-1; 7 nucleotides agree with TRBD1. CDR3 size: 17 residues. Per germline, CDR1 ENHRY and CDR2 SYGVKD. Losses at the gene ends were 2 bases for V and 4 bases for J; bases not matched to a gene: 11. The CDR3 DNA is TGTGCCATCAGTGAGAGGCCAACCGGGACAGTATACAATGAGCAGTTCTTC. This codes for CAISERPTGTVYNEQFF.

This clone was counted between two and nine times. The J gene is TRBJ1-5, the V gene TRBV7-8; D possibly corresponds to TRBD1 (5 bases). This CDR3 comprises 17 residues. Germline V gene lookup returns CDR1 SGHVS and CDR2 FQNEAQ. V was trimmed by 5 bases and J by 1 base, leaving 18 bases between them. CDR3 sequence reads: CASSLILGQKSNQPQHF. The DNA of the CDR3 is TGTGCCAGCAGCCTGATCTTGGGGCAAAAAAGCAATCAGCCCCAGCATTTT.

The rearrangement uses TRBV11-3 and TRBJ2-1, with TRBD1 matching 7 bases. The V gene end was trimmed by 3 bases and the J gene end by 9 bases; junction bases not matched to a gene: 8. Germline lookup yields CDR1 SGHNT and CDR2 YENEEA. The CDR3 covers 14 residues. The CDR3 nucleotides are TGTGCCAGCAGCTTTGACAGGGAATACGGTGAGCAGTTCTTC. Amino acids: CASSFDREYGEQFF.

V and J are TRBV30 and TRBJ2-1; 10 bases are shared with TRBD2. The CDR3 runs to 17 residues. V lost 3 bases and J lost 7; bases outside the gene matches: 15. Germline V gene sequence: CDR1 GTSNPN, CDR2 SVGIG (reference sequence). The CDR3 sequence: CAWSAGGSGRASNEQFF. The CDR3 DNA reads TGTGCCTGGAGCGCCGGCGGGAGCGGGAGGGCCAGTAATGAGCAGTTCTTC.

The chain joins TRBV18 to TRBJ2-2; D ambiguous. The CDR3 has 15 residues. V was pared by 1 base and J by 3 bases, with 9 bases between. The germline gives CDR1 KGHSH, CDR2 LQKENI. The CDR3 here is CASSPRSVHTGELFF. The CDR3 DNA sequence: TGTGCCAGCTCACCACGCTCAGTCCACACCGGGGAGCTGTTTTTT.

This clone was observed a single time. The chain carries TRBV5-1 and TRBJ1-5, with D perhaps matching TRBD1 (5 bases). V was clipped by 4 bases and J by 4 bases, with 12 bases between them. Looked up from germline, CDR1 is SGHRS and CDR2 is YFSETQ. The CDR3 runs 14 residues. The DNA of the CDR3 is TGCGCCAGCAGCGCGGGGCTGTCAAATCAGCCCCAGCATTTT. This gives the protein CASSAGLSNQPQHF.

This clone was seen just once. V usage is TRBV15 and J usage is TRBJ2-7; 8 bases line up with TRBD2. The germline V gene encodes CDR1 LNHNV and CDR2 YYDKDF (reference sequence). The CDR3 covers 18 residues. With 0 bases clipped from V and 1 base from J, the junction kept 11 bases outside the gene matches. This CDR3 reads CATSRDRGGLGGSYEQYF. The CDR3 nucleotides are TGTGCCACCAGCAGAGATAGAGGGGGACTAGGCGGTTCCTACGAGCAGTACTTC.

The chain joins TRBV7-9 to TRBJ1-1, with a tentative D call TRBD1 (6 bases). Looked up from germline, CDR1 is SEHNR and CDR2 is FQNEAQ (reference sequence). V was trimmed by 7 bases and J by 6 bases, leaving 18 bases between them. The CDR3 extends over 14 amino acids. The CDR3 is CASIEIQGRAEAFF. CDR3 sequence (DNA): TGTGCCAGCATCGAAATTCAGGGGAGGGCTGAAGCTTTCTTT.

The chain couples TRBV7-9 to TRBJ2-1; 7 positions match TRBD2. The ends lost 0 bases at V and 5 bases at J; junction bases unmatched: 7. The germline gives CDR1 SEHNR, CDR2 FQNEAQ (reference sequence). The CDR3 extends over 16 amino acids. The CDR3 protein is CASSLAAGTTNNEQFF. Here the CDR3 DNA reads TGTGCCAGCAGCTTAGCTGCCGGGACTACGAACAATGAGCAGTTCTTC.

The J gene is TRBJ2-2, the V gene TRBV9, with 14 bases fitting TRBD2. This CDR3 is 20 amino acids long. The junction had 13 bases not matched to a gene; V was cut back by 0 bases and J by 6 bases. Germline assignment: CDR1 SGDLS and CDR2 YYNGEE. Here the CDR3 reads CASSVATPTSGRAMAGELFF. DNA for the CDR3: TGTGCCAGCAGCGTAGCTACCCCGACTAGCGGGAGGGCGATGGCCGGGGAGCTGTTTTTT.

The V call is TRBV14, the J call TRBJ1-3; D perhaps matches TRBD1 (6 bases). Trimming shortened V by 2 bases and J by 3 bases, and 14 bases separated the two germline ends. The CDR3 runs 16 residues. Germline V CDR1 and CDR2: SGHDN, FVKESK. This chain's CDR3 is CASSQRPGARGNTIYF. The CDR3 DNA follows: TGTGCCAGCAGCCAACGTCCAGGGGCTCGTGGAAACACCATATATTTT.